Sequencing of this TCR beta chain was carried out in a study of blood T cell repertoires in COVID-19. Study at large: Sample material is recorded as cDNA or gDNA derived from T cells, B-cell-depleted T cells, or PBMCs.

The assay was immunoSEQ multiplex PCR, and TCRdb's table has in-frame clones only and misses some. This table has about 300,000 clones, around 85% appearing once. V shed 3 bases and J 8 bases; nucleotides not matched to a gene: 6. Germline loops: CDR1 SGDLS, CDR2 YYNGEE. This CDR3 contains 15 residues. The receptor was isolated from a human donor with COVID-19, enrolled during active disease. The donor label of this sample is uncertain. Sequencing input: peripheral blood. The chain carries TRBV9 and TRBJ2-3, with 13 bases aligning to TRBD2. This CDR3 is CASSEFGLAGVTQYF. The CDR3 DNA is TGTGCCAGCAGCGAGTTCGGACTAGCGGGAGTTACGCAGTATTTT.